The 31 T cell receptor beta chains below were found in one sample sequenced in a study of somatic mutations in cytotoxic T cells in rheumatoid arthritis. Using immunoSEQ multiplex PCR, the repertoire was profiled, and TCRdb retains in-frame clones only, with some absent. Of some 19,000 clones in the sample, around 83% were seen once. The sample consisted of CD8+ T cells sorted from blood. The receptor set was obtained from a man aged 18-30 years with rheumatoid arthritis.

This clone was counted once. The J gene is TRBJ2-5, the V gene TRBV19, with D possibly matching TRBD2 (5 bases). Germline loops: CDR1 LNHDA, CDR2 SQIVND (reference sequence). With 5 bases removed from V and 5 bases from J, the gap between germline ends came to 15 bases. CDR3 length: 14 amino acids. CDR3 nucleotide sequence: TGTGCCAGTAGTCCCGCGAGCGGTGGGGAGACCCAGTACTTC. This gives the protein CASSPASGGETQYF.

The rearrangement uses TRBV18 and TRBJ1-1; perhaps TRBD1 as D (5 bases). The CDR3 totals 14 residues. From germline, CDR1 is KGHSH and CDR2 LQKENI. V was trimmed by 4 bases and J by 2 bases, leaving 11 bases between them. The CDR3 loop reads CASSLRTLNTEAFF. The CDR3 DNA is TGTGCCAGCTCACTTCGGACACTTAACACTGAAGCTTTCTTT.

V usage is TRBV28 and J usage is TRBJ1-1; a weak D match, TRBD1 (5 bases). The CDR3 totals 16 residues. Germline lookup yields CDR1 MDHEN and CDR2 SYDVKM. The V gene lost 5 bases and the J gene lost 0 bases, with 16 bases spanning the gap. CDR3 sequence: CASSKRSGGMNTEAFF. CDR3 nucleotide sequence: TGTGCCAGCAGTAAACGCAGTGGGGGAATGAACACTGAAGCTTTCTTT.

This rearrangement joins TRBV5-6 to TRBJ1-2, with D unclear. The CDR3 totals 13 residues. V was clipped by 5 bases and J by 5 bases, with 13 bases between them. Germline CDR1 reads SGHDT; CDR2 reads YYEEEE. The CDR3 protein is CASSLRDGYGYTF. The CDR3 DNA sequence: TGTGCCAGCAGTCTGCGGGATGGTTATGGCTACACCTTC.

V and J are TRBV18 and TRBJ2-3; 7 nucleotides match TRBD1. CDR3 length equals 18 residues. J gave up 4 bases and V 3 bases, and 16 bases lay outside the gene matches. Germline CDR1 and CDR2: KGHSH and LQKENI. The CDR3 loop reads CASSPAILTGQKADTQYF. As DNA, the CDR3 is TGTGCCAGCTCACCGGCGATACTAACGGGACAGAAAGCAGATACGCAGTATTTT.

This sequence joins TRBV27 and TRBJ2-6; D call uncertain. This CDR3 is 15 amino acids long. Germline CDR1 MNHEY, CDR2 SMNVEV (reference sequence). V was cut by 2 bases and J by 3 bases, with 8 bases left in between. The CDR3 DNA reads TGTGCCAGCAGTTTAAGTGGCCTTGGGGCCAACGTCCTGACTTTC. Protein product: CASSLSGLGANVLTF.

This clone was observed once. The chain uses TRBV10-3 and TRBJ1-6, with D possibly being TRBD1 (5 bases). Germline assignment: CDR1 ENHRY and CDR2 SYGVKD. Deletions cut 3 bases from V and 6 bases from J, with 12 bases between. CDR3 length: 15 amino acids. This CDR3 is CAISDPQGGNSPLHF. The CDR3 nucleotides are TGTGCCATCAGTGACCCTCAGGGTGGTAATTCACCCCTCCACTTT.

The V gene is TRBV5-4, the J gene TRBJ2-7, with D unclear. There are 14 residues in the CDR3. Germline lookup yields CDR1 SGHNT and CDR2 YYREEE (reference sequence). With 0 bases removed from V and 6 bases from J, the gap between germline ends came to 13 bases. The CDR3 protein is CASSLASDNGEQYF. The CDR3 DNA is TGTGCCAGCAGCTTGGCCAGTGATAATGGCGAGCAGTACTTC.

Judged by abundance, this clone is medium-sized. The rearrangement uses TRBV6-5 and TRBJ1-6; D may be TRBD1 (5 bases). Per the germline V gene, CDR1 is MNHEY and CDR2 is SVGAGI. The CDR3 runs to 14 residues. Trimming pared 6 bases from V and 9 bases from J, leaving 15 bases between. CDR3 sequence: CASRPGTDLSPLHF. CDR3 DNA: TGTGCCAGCAGACCCGGGACTGACCTTTCACCCCTCCACTTT.

The CDR3: CASSQVSGQGPSPEQYF. The CDR3 nucleotides read TGCGCCAGCAGCCAAGTTAGCGGACAGGGACCATCCCCCGAGCAGTACTTC. J is TRBJ2-7 and V is TRBV4-1, with TRBD1 identical over 8 bases. The CDR3 length is 17 residues. Trimming took 1 base from V and 6 from J; bases not matched to a gene: 14. CDR1 and CDR2 from the germline V gene are MGHRA and YSYEKL.

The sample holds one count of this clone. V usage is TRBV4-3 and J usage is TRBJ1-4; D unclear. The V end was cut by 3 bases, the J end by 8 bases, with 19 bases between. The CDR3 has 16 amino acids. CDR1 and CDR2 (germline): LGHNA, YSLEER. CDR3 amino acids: CASSQIITLWREKLFF. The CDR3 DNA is TGCGCCAGCAGCCAGATTATTACCCTATGGAGGGAAAAACTGTTTTTT.

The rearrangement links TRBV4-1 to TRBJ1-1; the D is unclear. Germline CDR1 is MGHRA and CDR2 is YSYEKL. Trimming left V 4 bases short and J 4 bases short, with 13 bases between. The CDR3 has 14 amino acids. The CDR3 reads CASSPRVRSTEAFF. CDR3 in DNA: TGCGCCAGCAGCCCGCGGGTTCGGTCCACTGAAGCTTTCTTT.

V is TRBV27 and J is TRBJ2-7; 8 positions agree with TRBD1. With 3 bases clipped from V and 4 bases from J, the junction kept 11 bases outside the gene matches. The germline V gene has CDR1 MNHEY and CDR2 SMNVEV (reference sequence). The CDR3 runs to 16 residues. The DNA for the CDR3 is TGTGCCAGCAGTTTTGGGGCAGGGGGCTATCGATACGAGCAGTACTTC. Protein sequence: CASSFGAGGYRYEQYF.

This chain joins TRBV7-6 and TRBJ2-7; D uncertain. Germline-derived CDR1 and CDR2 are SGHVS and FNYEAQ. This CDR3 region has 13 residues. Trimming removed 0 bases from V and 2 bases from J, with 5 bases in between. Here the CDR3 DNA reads TGTGCCAGCAGCTTAGCAACCGCCTACGAGCAGTACTTC. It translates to CASSLATAYEQYF.

CDR3: CASSLGTGPPIPNEQYF. The CDR3 region has the DNA TGTGCCAGCAGCTTAGGGACAGGGCCTCCCATCCCTAACGAGCAGTACTTC. The chain couples TRBV7-9 to TRBJ2-7; 8 bases align to TRBD1. The V segment lost 1 base and the J segment 5 bases; nucleotides outside the gene matches: 13. CDR1 and CDR2 from the germline V gene are SEHNR and FQNEAQ (reference sequence). The CDR3 consists of 17 residues.

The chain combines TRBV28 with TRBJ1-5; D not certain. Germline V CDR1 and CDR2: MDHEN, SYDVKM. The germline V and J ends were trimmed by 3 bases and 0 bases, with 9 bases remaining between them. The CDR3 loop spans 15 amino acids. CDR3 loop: CASSFRTVSNQPQHF. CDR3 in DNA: TGTGCCAGCAGTTTTCGAACGGTTAGCAATCAGCCCCAGCATTTT.

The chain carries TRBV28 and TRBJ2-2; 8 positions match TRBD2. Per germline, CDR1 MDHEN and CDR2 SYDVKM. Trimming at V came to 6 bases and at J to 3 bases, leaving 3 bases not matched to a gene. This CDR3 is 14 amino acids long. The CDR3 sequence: CASSGGAYTGELFF. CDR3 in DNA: TGTGCCAGCAGCGGGGGGGCCTACACCGGGGAGCTGTTTTTT.

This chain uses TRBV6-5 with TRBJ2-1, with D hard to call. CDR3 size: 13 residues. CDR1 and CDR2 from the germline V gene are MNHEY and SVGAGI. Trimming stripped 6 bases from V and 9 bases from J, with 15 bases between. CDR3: CASSLLKGSEQFF. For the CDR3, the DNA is TGTGCCAGCAGCCTCCTAAAGGGTTCTGAGCAGTTCTTC.

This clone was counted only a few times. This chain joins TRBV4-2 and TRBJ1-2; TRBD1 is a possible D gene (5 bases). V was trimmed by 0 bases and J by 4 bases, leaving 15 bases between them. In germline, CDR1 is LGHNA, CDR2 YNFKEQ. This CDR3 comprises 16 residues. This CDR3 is CASSQDFGAGGYGYTF. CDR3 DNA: TGTGCCAGCAGCCAAGATTTCGGGGCTGGGGGCTATGGCTACACCTTC.

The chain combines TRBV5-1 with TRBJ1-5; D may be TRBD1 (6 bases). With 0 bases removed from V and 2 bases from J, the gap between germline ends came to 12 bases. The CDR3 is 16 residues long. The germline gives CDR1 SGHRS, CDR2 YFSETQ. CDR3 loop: CASSLEVQGGNQPQHF. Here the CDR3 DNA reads TGCGCCAGCAGCTTGGAGGTACAGGGTGGCAATCAGCCCCAGCATTTT.

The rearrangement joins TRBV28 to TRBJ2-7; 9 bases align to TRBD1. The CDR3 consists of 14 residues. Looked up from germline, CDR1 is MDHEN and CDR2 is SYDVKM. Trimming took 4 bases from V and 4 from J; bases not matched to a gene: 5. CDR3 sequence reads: CASSSGTGNYEQYF. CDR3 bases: TGTGCCAGCAGTTCCGGGACAGGGAATTACGAGCAGTACTTC.

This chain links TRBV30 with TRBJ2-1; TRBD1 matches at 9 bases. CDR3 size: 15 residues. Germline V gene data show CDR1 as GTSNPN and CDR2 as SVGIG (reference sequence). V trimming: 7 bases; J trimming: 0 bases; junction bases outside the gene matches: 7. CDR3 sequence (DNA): TGTGCCTATCGCGGGACAGGGAGCTCCTACAATGAGCAGTTCTTC. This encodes CAYRGTGSSYNEQFF.

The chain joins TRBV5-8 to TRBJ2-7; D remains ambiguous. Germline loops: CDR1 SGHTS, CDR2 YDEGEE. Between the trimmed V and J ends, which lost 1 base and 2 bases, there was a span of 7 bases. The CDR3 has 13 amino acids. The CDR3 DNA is TGTGCCAGCAGCTTGATACAGACCTACGAGCAGTACTTC. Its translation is CASSLIQTYEQYF.

CDR3 in amino acids: CASSGTPLINTGELFF. CDR3 DNA: TGTGCCAGCAGTGGGACACCTCTAATTAACACCGGGGAGCTGTTTTTT. V and J are TRBV25-1 and TRBJ2-2; a possible D gene is TRBD1 (5 bases). Germline CDR1 reads MGHDK; CDR2 reads SYGVNS. V lost 4 bases and J 2 bases, leaving 14 bases between the germline ends. The CDR3 covers 16 residues.

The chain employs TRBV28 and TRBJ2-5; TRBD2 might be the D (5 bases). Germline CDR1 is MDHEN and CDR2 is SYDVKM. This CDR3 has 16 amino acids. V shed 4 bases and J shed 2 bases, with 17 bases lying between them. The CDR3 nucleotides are TGTGCCAGCAGTTGGGCGGAGGAGCGACCTCAAGAGACCCAGTACTTC. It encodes CASSWAEERPQETQYF.

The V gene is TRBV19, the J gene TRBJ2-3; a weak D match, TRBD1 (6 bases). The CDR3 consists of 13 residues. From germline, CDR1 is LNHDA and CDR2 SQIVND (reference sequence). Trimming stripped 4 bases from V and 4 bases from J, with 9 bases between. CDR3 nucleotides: TGTGCCAGTAGTAACTCAGGGGCAGATACGCAGTATTTT. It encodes CASSNSGADTQYF.

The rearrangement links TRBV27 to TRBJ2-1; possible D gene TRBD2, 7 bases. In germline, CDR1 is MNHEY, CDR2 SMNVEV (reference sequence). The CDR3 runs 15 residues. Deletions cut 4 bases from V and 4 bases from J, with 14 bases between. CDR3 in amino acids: CASSSGGPAYNEQFF. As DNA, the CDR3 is TGTGCCAGCAGTTCCGGGGGGCCTGCATACAATGAGCAGTTCTTC.

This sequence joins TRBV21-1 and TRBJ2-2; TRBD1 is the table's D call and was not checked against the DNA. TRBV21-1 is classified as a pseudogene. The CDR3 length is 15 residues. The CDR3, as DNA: TGTGCCAGCATGCTGACAGGGCAGAACACCGGGGAGCTGTTTTTT. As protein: CASMLTGQNTGELFF.

The CDR3 coding sequence is TGTGCCACCAGCGTAACTGGCAGGGTCGAGCAGTACTTC. Its protein is CATSVTGRVEQYF. The chain employs TRBV15 and TRBJ2-7; a weak D match, TRBD1 (5 bases). Germline CDR1 LNHNV, CDR2 YYDKDF (reference sequence). The CDR3 loop spans 13 amino acids. V was clipped by 5 bases and J by 6 bases, with 14 bases between them.

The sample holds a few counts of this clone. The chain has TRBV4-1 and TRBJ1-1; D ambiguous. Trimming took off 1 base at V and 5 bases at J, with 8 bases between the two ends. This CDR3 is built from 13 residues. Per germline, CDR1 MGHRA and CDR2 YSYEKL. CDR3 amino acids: CASSQVKGTEAFF. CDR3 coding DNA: TGCGCCAGCAGCCAAGTTAAAGGGACTGAAGCTTTCTTT.

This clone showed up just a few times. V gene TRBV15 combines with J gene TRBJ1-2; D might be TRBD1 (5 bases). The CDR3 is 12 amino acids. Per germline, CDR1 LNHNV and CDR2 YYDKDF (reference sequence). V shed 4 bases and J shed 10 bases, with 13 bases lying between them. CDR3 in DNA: TGTGCCACCAGCAAGTCCCCGGGGGACTACACCTTC. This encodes CATSKSPGDYTF.